A single sample is the source of the 13 T cell receptor beta chains below, sequenced in a study of T-cell memory formation after mild COVID-19. TCRdb reprocessed the 5' RACE reads via MiXCR and lists one record per CDR3 protein. The data hold about 210,000 distinct CDR3 sequences, with more than 25% observed a single time. Sequencing was carried out using PBMCs or a T cell subset sorted from them (not recorded which). These TCRs come from an adult woman who had mild COVID-19 (a few samples of this study predate the infection). Cell type and time point are not known.

This clonotype was seen a few times. This rearrangement joins TRBV7-8 to TRBJ1-2, with a possible D match to TRBD1 (5 bases). Trimming stripped 1 base from V and 8 bases from J, with 14 bases between. Germline CDR1 and CDR2: SGHVS and FQNEAQ. CDR3 size: 14 residues. The CDR3 loop reads CASSLDRDPGGYTF. In DNA, the CDR3 is TGTGCCAGCAGCTTAGATCGGGACCCGGGAGGCTACACCTTC. Based on the CDR3 plus reference TRBV7-8 and TRBJ1-2, the full variable domain is GAGVSQSPRYKVAKRGQDVALRCDPISGHVSLFWYQQALGQGPEFLTYFQNEAQLDKSGLPSDRFFAERPEGSVSTLKIQRTQQEDSAVYLCASSLDRDPGGYTFGSGTRLTVV.

V and J are TRBV4-3 and TRBJ1-1; D is possibly TRBD1 (5 bases). The germline V gene has CDR1 LGHNA and CDR2 YSLEER. The CDR3 is 15 residues long. The V end was cut by 4 bases, the J end by 4 bases, with 16 bases between. The CDR3 sequence: CASSPTFGGSTEAFF. CDR3 bases: TGCGCCAGCAGCCCCACTTTCGGGGGGAGCACTGAAGCTTTCTTT.

The chain recombines TRBV13 with TRBJ2-2; tentatively, D is TRBD1 (6 bases). Trimming stripped 5 bases from V and 4 bases from J, with 14 bases between. CDR1 and CDR2 from the germline V gene are PRHDT and FYEKMQ (reference sequence). This CDR3 spans 15 amino acids. The CDR3: CASSGRDKFTGELFF. CDR3 sequence (DNA): TGTGCCAGCAGCGGCCGGGACAAGTTCACCGGGGAGCTGTTTTTT.

CDR3 DNA: TGTGCCAGCAGCCCCACCGGGACGGCGAACACTGAAGCTTTCTTT. This gives the protein CASSPTGTANTEAFF. The rearrangement uses TRBV7-2 and TRBJ1-1, with D perhaps matching TRBD1 (5 bases). CDR1 is SGHTA, CDR2 FQGNSA, per germline. With 5 bases removed from V and 1 base from J, the gap between germline ends came to 14 bases. This CDR3 contains 15 residues.

CDR3 sequence (DNA): TGTGCCAGCAGTTTATCGGGGACTAGCGGGAGGATGTACGAGCAGTACTTC. Translating it yields CASSLSGTSGRMYEQYF. This chain joins TRBV27 and TRBJ2-7; 15 bases fit TRBD2. The CDR3 consists of 17 residues. Germline assignment: CDR1 MNHEY and CDR2 SMNVEV (reference sequence). J lost 4 bases, V lost 0 bases, and 4 bases had no gene match.

J is TRBJ2-1 and V is TRBV11-2, with 11 bases fitting TRBD2. The V gene's germline CDR1 is SGHAT and CDR2 FQNNGV. This CDR3 is 13 amino acids long. The V gene end was trimmed by 6 bases and the J gene end by 5 bases; junction bases not matched to a gene: 0. The CDR3 loop is CASRTSGNNEQFF. The CDR3, as DNA: TGTGCCAGCAGGACTAGCGGGAACAATGAGCAGTTCTTC.

The sample holds a few counts of this clonotype. The chain is built from TRBV5-1 and TRBJ2-5, with 8 bases that match TRBD2. The V gene end was trimmed by 0 bases and the J gene end by 5 bases; junction bases not matched to a gene: 6. Germline V gene sequence: CDR1 SGHRS, CDR2 YFSETQ. The length of the CDR3 is 15 residues. This CDR3 reads CASSLAGGPGETQYF. CDR3 bases: TGCGCCAGCAGCTTGGCGGGGGGGCCAGGTGAGACCCAGTACTTC.

This clonotype was found a few times. The CDR3 DNA reads TGCGCCAGCAGCAGAGACGGGGTCGGTCAGCCCCAGCATTTT. Protein product: CASSRDGVGQPQHF. The V call is TRBV5-1, the J call TRBJ1-5; D is uncertain. CDR3 size: 14 residues. The germline gives CDR1 SGHRS, CDR2 YFSETQ. V was pared by 4 bases and J by 6 bases, with 14 bases between. The variable domain in full, with the rest retrieved from reference TRBV5-1 and TRBJ1-5, is KAGVTQTPRYLIKTRGQQVTLSCSPISGHRSVSWYQQTPGQGLQFLFEYFSETQRNKGNFPGRFSGRQFSNSRSEMNVSTLELGDSALYLCASSRDGVGQPQHFGDGTRLSIL.

There are a few counts of this clonotype. V and J are TRBV10-3 and TRBJ1-2; D may be TRBD1 (5 bases). CDR3 length: 12 residues. From germline, CDR1 is ENHRY and CDR2 SYGVKD. Trimming left V 2 bases short and J 8 bases short, with 9 bases between. The CDR3 DNA is TGTGCCATCAGTGAGGGGGCGCTGGGCTACACCTTC. This encodes CAISEGALGYTF.

The chain uses TRBV30 and TRBJ1-4; D remains unclear. The CDR3 has 17 residues. Germline values: CDR1 GTSNPN, CDR2 SVGIG (reference sequence). Deletions cut 0 bases from V and 7 bases from J, with 21 bases between. CDR3 DNA: TGTGCCTGGAGTGTATCGGGAAAGGGCTTAAAGAGTGAAAAACTGTTTTTT. Its protein product is CAWSVSGKGLKSEKLFF.

The V gene is TRBV5-5, the J gene TRBJ1-1; TRBD1 agrees at 8 bases. V gave up 4 bases and J gave up 3 bases; unmatched junction bases: 8. Germline CDR1 is SGHKS and CDR2 is YYEKEE (reference sequence). The CDR3 runs 15 residues. CDR3 bases: TGTGCCAGCAGCAGGGGACAGGCGGTGGACACTGAAGCTTTCTTT. Translated: CASSRGQAVDTEAFF.

This clonotype was observed a few times. This rearrangement joins TRBV5-1 to TRBJ2-2; D assignment may be TRBD1 or TRBD2 (6 bases each). V gave up 2 bases and J gave up 5 bases, with 16 bases separating them. This CDR3 has 16 amino acids. Germline loops: CDR1 SGHRS, CDR2 YFSETQ. The CDR3 coding sequence is TGCGCCAGCAGCTTTCATTCTCAGGGGACTACCGGGGAGCTGTTTTTT. Translation: CASSFHSQGTTGELFF.

This clonotype has more than one count but fewer than ten. The CDR3 loop is CSVSSGGANQYF. CDR3 in DNA: TGCAGCGTCAGTAGCGGGGGAGCGAACCAGTACTTC. The chain carries TRBV29-1 and TRBJ2-7; 9 bases are shared with TRBD2. The CDR3 extends over 12 amino acids. From germline, CDR1 is SQVTM and CDR2 ANQGSEA. Trimming removed 6 bases from V and 10 bases from J; junction bases left unmatched: 10.